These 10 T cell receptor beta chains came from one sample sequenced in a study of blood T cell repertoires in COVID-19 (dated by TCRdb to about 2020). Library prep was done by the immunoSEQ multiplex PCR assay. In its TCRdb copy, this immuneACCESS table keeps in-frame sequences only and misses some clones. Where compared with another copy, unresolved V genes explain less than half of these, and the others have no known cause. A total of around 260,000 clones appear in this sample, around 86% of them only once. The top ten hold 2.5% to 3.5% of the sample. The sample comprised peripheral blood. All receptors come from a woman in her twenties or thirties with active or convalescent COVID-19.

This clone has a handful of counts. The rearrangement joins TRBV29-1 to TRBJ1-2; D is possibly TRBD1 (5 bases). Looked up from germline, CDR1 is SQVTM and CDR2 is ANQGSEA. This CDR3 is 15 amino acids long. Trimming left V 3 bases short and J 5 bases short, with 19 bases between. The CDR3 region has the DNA TGCAGCGTTGAGGGGGGGATTCCATCTAGATATGGCTACACCTTC. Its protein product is CSVEGGIPSRYGYTF.

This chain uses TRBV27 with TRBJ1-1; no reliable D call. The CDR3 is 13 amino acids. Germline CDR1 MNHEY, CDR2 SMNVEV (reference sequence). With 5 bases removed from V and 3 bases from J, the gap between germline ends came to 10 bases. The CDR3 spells CASSRRRDTEAFF. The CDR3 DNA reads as TGTGCCAGCAGTAGAAGGAGAGACACTGAAGCTTTCTTT.

CDR3 region: CASSGYWGDGSTDTQYF. The CDR3, as DNA: TGTGCCAGCAGTGGATATTGGGGGGACGGTAGCACAGATACGCAGTATTTT. V and J are TRBV25-1 and TRBJ2-3; TRBD2 is a possible D gene (6 bases). The CDR3 extends over 17 amino acids. Germline CDR1 is MGHDK and CDR2 is SYGVNS. Deletions cut 4 bases from V and 0 bases from J, with 17 bases between.

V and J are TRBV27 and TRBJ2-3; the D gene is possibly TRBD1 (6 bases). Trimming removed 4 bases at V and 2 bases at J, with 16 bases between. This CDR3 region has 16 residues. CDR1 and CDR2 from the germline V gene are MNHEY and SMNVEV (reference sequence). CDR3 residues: CASSSYQDRNTDTQYF. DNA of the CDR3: TGTGCCAGCAGTTCCTACCAAGACAGGAACACAGATACGCAGTATTTT.

Here the CDR3 DNA reads TGTGCCAGCAGCTACGACCGGGTCCTCCCCACAGATACGCAGTATTTT. Translation gives CASSYDRVLPTDTQYF. This chain uses TRBV5-4 with TRBJ2-3; D gene unclear. The CDR3 loop spans 16 amino acids. CDR1 SGHNT and CDR2 YYREEE come from the germline V gene (reference sequence). V was shortened by 3 bases and J by 2 bases, with 16 bases between the two germline ends.

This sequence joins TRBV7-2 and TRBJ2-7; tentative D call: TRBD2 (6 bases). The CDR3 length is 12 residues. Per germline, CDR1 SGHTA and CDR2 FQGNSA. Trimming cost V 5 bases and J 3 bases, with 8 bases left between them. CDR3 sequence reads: CASSRSGYEQYF. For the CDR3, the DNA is TGTGCCAGCAGCCGTAGCGGCTACGAGCAGTACTTC. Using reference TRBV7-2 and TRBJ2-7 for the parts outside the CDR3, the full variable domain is GAGVSQSPSNKVTEKGKDVELRCDPISGHTALYWYRQSLGQGLEFLIYFQGNSAPDKSGLPSDRFSAERTGGSVSTLTIQRTQQEDSAVYLCASSRSGYEQYFGPGTRLTVT.

The CDR3 region is CASSIAGGTEQFF. The CDR3 nucleotides read TGTGCCAGTAGTATAGCGGGGGGTACTGAGCAGTTCTTC. The chain is built from TRBV19 and TRBJ2-1; 7 bases line up with TRBD2. The V gene's germline CDR1 is LNHDA and CDR2 SQIVND (reference sequence). The CDR3 is made up of 13 amino acids. With V trimmed by 1 base and J by 9 bases, 3 bases remained unmatched. The full variable domain, with the rest looked up from reference TRBV19 and TRBJ2-1, is DGGITQSPKYLFRKEGQNVTLSCEQNLNHDAMYWYRQDPGQGLRLIYYSQIVNDFQKGDIAEGYSVSREKKESFPLTVTSAQKNPTAFYLCASSIAGGTEQFFGPGTRLTVL.

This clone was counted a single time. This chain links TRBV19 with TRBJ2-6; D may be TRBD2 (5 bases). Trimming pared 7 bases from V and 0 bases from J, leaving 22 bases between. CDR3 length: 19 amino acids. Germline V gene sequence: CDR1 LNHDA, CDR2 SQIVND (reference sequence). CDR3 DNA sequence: TGTGCCAGTACACGGATCCGGGGTGCTGGCTACTCTGGGGCCAACGTCCTGACTTTC. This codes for CASTRIRGAGYSGANVLTF. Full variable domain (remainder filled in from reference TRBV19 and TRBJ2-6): DGGITQSPKYLFRKEGQNVTLSCEQNLNHDAMYWYRQDPGQGLRLIYYSQIVNDFQKGDIAEGYSVSREKKESFPLTVTSAQKNPTAFYLCASTRIRGAGYSGANVLTFGAGSRLTVL.

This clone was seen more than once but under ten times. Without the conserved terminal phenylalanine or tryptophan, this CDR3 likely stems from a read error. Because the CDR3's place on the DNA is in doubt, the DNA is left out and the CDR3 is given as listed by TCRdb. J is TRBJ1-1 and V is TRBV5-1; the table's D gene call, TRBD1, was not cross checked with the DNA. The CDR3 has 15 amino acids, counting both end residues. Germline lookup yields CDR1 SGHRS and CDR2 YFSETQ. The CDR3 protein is CASSLTGTGGTPGLL.

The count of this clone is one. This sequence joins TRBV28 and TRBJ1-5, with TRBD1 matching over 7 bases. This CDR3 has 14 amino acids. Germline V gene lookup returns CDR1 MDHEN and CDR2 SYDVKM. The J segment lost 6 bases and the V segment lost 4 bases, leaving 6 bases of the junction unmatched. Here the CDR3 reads CASSSRGYGQPQHF. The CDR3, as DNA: TGTGCCAGCAGTTCCAGGGGGTATGGTCAGCCCCAGCATTTT.